These 7 T cell receptor beta chains were all obtained from the same sample, sequenced in a study of blood T cells in healthy people across ages (dated by TCRdb to between 2014 and 2017). Preparation of the library involved 5' RACE. TCRdb lists the instrument as Illumina HiSeq 2500. A second roughly 6 to 11 cycle PCR used a sample-barcoded 5' primer and a J-beta primer mix. TCRdb redid the processing of the public reads, applying fastp at Q25 and MiXCR, and retained in-frame beta chains. Rows are unified per CDR3 protein, each entry keeping the most common DNA and genes. Present in this sample are more than 1,400,000 distinct CDR3 sequences, 42% of which were seen just once. Around 8% of the sample goes to the ten largest clones. Sample: blood. The receptors come from a woman aged 18-29 years in good health.

The CDR3 bases are TGTGCCACCAGCAGCCGGGACTTAATCCGTGAAGCTTTCTTT. Protein sequence: CATSSRDLIREAFF. The rearrangement uses TRBV15 and TRBJ1-1; D may be TRBD1 (5 bases). V lost 3 bases to trimming and J lost 7 bases, with 15 bases between them. This CDR3 has 14 residues. Germline lookup yields CDR1 LNHNV and CDR2 YYDKDF (reference sequence).

This clonotype was detected many times. The rearrangement uses TRBV7-2 and TRBJ2-7; TRBD1 matches at 7 bases. CDR3 size: 13 residues. Germline assignment: CDR1 SGHTA and CDR2 FQGNSA. The J segment lost 3 bases and the V segment lost 5 bases, leaving 4 bases of the junction unmatched. CDR3 sequence (DNA): TGTGCCAGCAGCCGGGACAGAATCTACGAGCAGTACTTC. Protein product: CASSRDRIYEQYF.

As regards this clonotype: One base away lies a much larger clone, so this may be a sequencing read error. This rearrangement joins TRBV29-1 to TRBJ2-7; possible D gene TRBD2, 6 bases. The CDR3 contains 14 residues. Trimming took 0 bases from V and 1 from J, leaving 10 bases between them. Germline V gene data show CDR1 as SQVTM and CDR2 as ANQGSEA. The CDR3 is CSVEDGRTSYEQYF. For the CDR3, the DNA is TGCAGCGTTGAAGATGGGAGGACGTCCTACGAGCAGTACTTC.

In this sample, this clonotype turned up a few times. The V and J genes are TRBV27 and TRBJ2-1, with D unclear. Germline assignment: CDR1 MNHEY and CDR2 SMNVEV (reference sequence). V shed 2 bases and J shed 2 bases, with 10 bases lying between them. This CDR3 contains 15 residues. CDR3 protein: CASSLGDGPYNEQFF. In nucleotides, the CDR3 is TGTGCCAGCAGTTTAGGCGACGGCCCCTACAATGAGCAGTTCTTC.

The chain has TRBV21-1 and TRBJ2-1; the D call of TRBD2 is as the table states it, not checked on the DNA. TRBV21-1 is a listed pseudogene. The CDR3 runs to 16 residues. The CDR3 region has the DNA TGTGCCAGCAGCATATCCCCCACGTACGGGCGGGTCGATGAGTTCTTC. Translating gives CASSISPTYGRVDEFF.

As for this clonotype: Germline is not matched at one junction end, which may reflect a read error. This chain uses TRBV10-3 with TRBJ1-2; the D is unclear. The CDR3 covers 14 residues. Looked up from germline, CDR1 is ENHRY and CDR2 is SYGVKD. Here the CDR3 DNA reads TGTGCCATCAGTGACGGCAAAGGGAACTATGGCTACATCTTC. Its protein product is CAISDGKGNYGYIF.

This sequence joins TRBV27 and TRBJ2-1; D possibly uses TRBD1 or TRBD2 (5 bases each). This CDR3 contains 15 residues. With 5 bases removed from V and 2 bases from J, the gap between germline ends came to 13 bases. Germline CDR1 MNHEY, CDR2 SMNVEV (reference sequence). The CDR3 DNA is TGTGCCAGCAGTCCCAATGAGGGACCCTACAATGAGCAGTTCTTC. It encodes CASSPNEGPYNEQFF.